These 8 T cell receptor beta chains came from one sample sequenced in a study of blood T cell repertoires in COVID-19. Measured with immunoSEQ multiplex PCR; TCRdb has only the in-frame clones, and not every one. The table shows 130,000 to 150,000 clones, with about 79% occurring only once. The sample comprised peripheral blood. Receptors originate from a woman at least 80 years old with acute or convalescent COVID-19.

The V call is TRBV5-1, the J call TRBJ2-7, with TRBD2 as a possible D gene (5 bases). The germline gives CDR1 SGHRS, CDR2 YFSETQ. The CDR3 is 12 amino acids. Trimming shortened V by 0 bases and J by 9 bases, and 10 bases separated the two germline ends. CDR3 protein: CASSLAGVGQYF. CDR3 sequence (DNA): TGCGCCAGCAGCTTGGCCGGGGTCGGGCAGTACTTC.

The chain couples TRBV19 to TRBJ2-7, with D possibly matching TRBD1 (6 bases). The germline V gene has CDR1 LNHDA and CDR2 SQIVND (reference sequence). The V and J ends lost 4 bases and 1 base respectively, with 8 bases between them. The CDR3 length is 13 residues. CDR3 DNA: TGTGCCAGTAGTAGTACAGGGTCCTACGAGCAGTACTTC. Encoded protein: CASSSTGSYEQYF.

This chain links TRBV2 with TRBJ2-2, with 11 bases aligning to TRBD1. Germline CDR1 reads SNHLY; CDR2 reads FYNNEI. Trimming cost V 6 bases and J 5 bases; bases outside gene matches: 5. The CDR3 has 15 amino acids. As DNA, the CDR3 is TGTGCCAGCAGCGGGGACAGGGGGGGTACCGGGGAGCTGTTTTTT. It specifies CASSGDRGGTGELFF.

This clone was detected only a few times. The V gene is TRBV4-1, the J gene TRBJ1-4, with TRBD1 matching 7 bases. Germline V CDR1 and CDR2: MGHRA, YSYEKL. V dropped 0 bases and J dropped 4; count of bases not matched to a gene: 14. The CDR3 extends over 19 amino acids. CDR3 amino acids: CASSQEGPRQGPGNEKLFF. The DNA for the CDR3 is TGCGCCAGCAGCCAAGAAGGGCCGAGACAGGGCCCGGGTAATGAAAAACTGTTTTTT.

The chain recombines TRBV13 with TRBJ2-3; D may be TRBD2 (6 bases). The germline V and J ends were trimmed by 2 bases and 2 bases, with 11 bases remaining between them. Germline V CDR1 and CDR2: PRHDT, FYEKMQ (reference sequence). The CDR3 loop spans 15 amino acids. The CDR3 here is CASSLKTGDTDTQYF. The CDR3 DNA follows: TGTGCCAGCAGCTTAAAGACGGGGGACACAGATACGCAGTATTTT.

J is TRBJ2-1 and V is TRBV19; 7 nucleotides line up with TRBD2. The germline CDR1 and CDR2 sequences are LNHDA and SQIVND (reference sequence). V shed 7 bases, J shed 4 bases, and the junction held 7 bases outside the gene matches. The CDR3 extends over 14 amino acids. The CDR3 reads CASNPSGWYNEQFF. The DNA of the CDR3 is TGTGCCAGTAACCCTAGCGGATGGTACAATGAGCAGTTCTTC.

V gene TRBV5-6 combines with J gene TRBJ1-1, with D maybe TRBD1 (6 bases). The germline V and J ends were trimmed by 6 bases and 1 base, with 13 bases remaining between them. This CDR3 is built from 14 residues. Per the germline V gene, CDR1 is SGHDT and CDR2 is YYEEEE. CDR3 loop: CASTAEQGNTEAFF. The CDR3, as DNA: TGTGCCAGCACGGCCGAACAGGGGAACACTGAAGCTTTCTTT.

The chain uses TRBV15 and TRBJ2-3; a possible D gene is TRBD1 (6 bases). This CDR3 region has 16 residues. CDR1 is LNHNV, CDR2 YYDKDF, per germline (reference sequence). Trimming pared 5 bases from V and 1 base from J, leaving 16 bases between. The CDR3 loop is CATSDAGATGTDTQYF. The CDR3 DNA sequence: TGTGCCACCAGCGATGCAGGGGCGACGGGCACAGATACGCAGTATTTT.